These T cell receptor beta chains were read from a single sample in a study of blood T cell repertoires in COVID-19. The protocol was immunoSEQ multiplex PCR, while the TCRdb copy is restricted to in-frame clones and leaves out a portion. Among roughly 310,000 clones listed, 90% were seen once. The sample was PBMCs or T cells enriched from blood (not recorded which). These receptor sequences come from a man aged 55 to 70 who had recovered from COVID-19. The CDR3 runs from the conserved cysteine through the conserved F or W.

>TRBJ2-7|TRBV18
CASSPPGRDRGCEQYF
>TRBJ2-3|TRBV29-1
CSVDTGTDTQYF
>TRBJ1-1|TRBV5-6
CASSYGTGPTEAFF
>TRBJ1-2|TRBV7-8
CASSPYSAGRTYGYTF
>TRBJ2-7|TRBV19
CASRTGYEQYF
>TRBJ1-1|TRBV18
CASSPRTGGDEAFF
>TRBJ2-1|TRBV19
CASKRVGGSYNEQFF
>TRBJ1-5|TRBV2
CASSAGQPQHF
>TRBJ2-7|TRBV10-3
CAISTPDRVSSYEQYF
>TRBJ2-1|TRBV9
CASSVFPVEFNEQFF
>TRBJ1-4|TRBV2
CASSATSDDEKLFF
>TRBJ2-1|TRBV7-7
CASSLSGGALNEQFF
>TRBJ1-1|TRBV25-1
CASSDRGNTEAFF
>TRBJ1-6|TRBV5-6
CASSLRGARYNSPLHF
>TRBJ1-5|TRBV30
CAWATGDSSNQPQHF
>TRBJ2-5|TRBV7-8
CASSLAWGGRATQYF
>TRBJ2-1|TRBV19
CASSALREWDYNEQFF
>TRBJ2-1|TRBV5-1
CASAGLHSYNEQFF
>TRBJ2-1|TRBV5-1
CASQDLGGGTSGGPSSYNEQFF
>TRBJ1-6|TRBV3-1/TRBV3-2
CASSQEPGYYNSPLHF
>TRBJ2-3|TRBV11-3
CASSSAWGGRVPDTQYF
>TRBJ1-4|TRBV30
CAWARLSRSTDEKLFF
>TRBJ1-6|TRBV14
CASSQAIYNSPLHF
>TRBJ1-3|TRBV7-9
CASSHDRGSGNTIYF
>TRBJ2-7|TRBV3-1/TRBV3-2
CASSTYYEQYF